This T cell receptor beta chain is drawn from a study of blood T cell repertoires in COVID-19. Here immunoSEQ multiplex PCR was the method, and the copy in TCRdb shows in-frame clones only, minus some. Here the sample spans some 80,000 clones, 90% being singletons. This CDR3 has 14 amino acids. Trimming removed 4 bases at V and 7 bases at J, with 16 bases between. From germline, CDR1 is SEHNR and CDR2 FQNEAQ (reference sequence). Sample: peripheral blood. This clonotype originated in an elderly woman with acute or convalescent COVID-19. The V gene is TRBV7-9, the J gene TRBJ1-2; TRBD1 is a possible D gene (6 bases). The CDR3 nucleotides read TGTGCCAGCAGCTCTACGGACAGAGTGCGTGGCTACACCTTC. Protein product: CASSSTDRVRGYTF.